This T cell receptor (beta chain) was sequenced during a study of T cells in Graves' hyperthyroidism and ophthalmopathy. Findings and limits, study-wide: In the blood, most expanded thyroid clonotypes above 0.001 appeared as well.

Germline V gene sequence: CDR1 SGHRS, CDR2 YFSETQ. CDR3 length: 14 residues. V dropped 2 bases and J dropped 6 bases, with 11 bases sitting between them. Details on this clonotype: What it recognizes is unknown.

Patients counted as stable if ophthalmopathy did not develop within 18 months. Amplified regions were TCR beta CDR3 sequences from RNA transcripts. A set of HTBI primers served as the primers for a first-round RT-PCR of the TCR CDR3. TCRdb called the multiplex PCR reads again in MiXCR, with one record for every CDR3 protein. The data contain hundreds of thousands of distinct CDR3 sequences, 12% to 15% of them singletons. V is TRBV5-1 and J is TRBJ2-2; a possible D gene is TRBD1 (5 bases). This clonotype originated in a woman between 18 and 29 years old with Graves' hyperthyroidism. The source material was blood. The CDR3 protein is CASSFQGAAGELFF. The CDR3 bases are TGCGCCAGCAGCTTCCAGGGTGCGGCCGGGGAGCTGTTTTTT.